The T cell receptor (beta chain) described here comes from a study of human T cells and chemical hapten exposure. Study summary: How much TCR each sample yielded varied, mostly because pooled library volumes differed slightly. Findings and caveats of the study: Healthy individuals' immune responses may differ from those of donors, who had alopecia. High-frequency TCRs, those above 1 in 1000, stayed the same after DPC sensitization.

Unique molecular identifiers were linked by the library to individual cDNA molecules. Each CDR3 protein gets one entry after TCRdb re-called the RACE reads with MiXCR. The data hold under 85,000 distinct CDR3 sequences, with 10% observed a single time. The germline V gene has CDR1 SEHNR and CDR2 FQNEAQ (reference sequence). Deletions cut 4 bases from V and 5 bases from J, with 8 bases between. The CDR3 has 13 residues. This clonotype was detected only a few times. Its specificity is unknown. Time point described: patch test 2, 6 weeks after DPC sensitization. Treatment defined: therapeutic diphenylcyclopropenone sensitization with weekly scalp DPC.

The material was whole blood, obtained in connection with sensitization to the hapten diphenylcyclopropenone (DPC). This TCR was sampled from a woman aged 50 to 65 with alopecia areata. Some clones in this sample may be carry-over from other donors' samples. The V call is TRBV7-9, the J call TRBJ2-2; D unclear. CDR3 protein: CASSWEGTGELFF. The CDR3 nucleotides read TGTGCCAGCAGCTGGGAAGGAACCGGGGAGCTGTTTTTT.